This TCR beta chain is from a study of blood T cells in healthy people across ages. PCR was performed a second time for about 7 to 12 cycles using a sample-barcoded 5' primer and a J-beta primer mix. TCRdb recomputed calls from the 5' RACE reads with MiXCR, one row per CDR3 protein. This repertoire shows about a million distinct CDR3 sequences, around two fifths found once; its top ten account for approximately 14%. Germline V CDR1 and CDR2: LGHDT, YNNKEL (reference sequence). The CDR3 covers 15 residues. V lost 4 bases and J lost 4, with 13 bases in between. This chain connects TRBV3-1 to TRBJ1-4; D unresolved. The sample comprised blood. The receptor was isolated from a man between 18 and 35 years old in good health. CDR3: CASSPMAANNEKLFF. Written as DNA, the CDR3 is TGTGCCAGCAGCCCGATGGCGGCCAATAATGAAAAACTGTTTTTT.